The next 16 T cell receptor beta chains were all read from a single sample in a study of blood T cells in healthy people across ages. Alongside a J-beta primer mix, a sample-barcoded 5' primer served in a second PCR lasting about 7 to 12 cycles. Using its own MiXCR run on the 5' RACE reads, TCRdb lists one record per CDR3 protein. The sample shows about 730,000 distinct CDR3 sequences, approximately 39% of them seen only once. The specimen was blood. The receptors shown here come from a woman aged 55-70 years in good health.

This clonotype was seen more than once but under ten times. The rearrangement uses TRBV29-1 and TRBJ2-1, with D perhaps matching TRBD2 (6 bases). The CDR3 has 14 residues. The germline V gene encodes CDR1 SQVTM and CDR2 ANQGSEA. V gave up 2 bases and J gave up 4 bases, with 12 bases separating them. CDR3 protein: CSVEYPGGYNEQFF. DNA for the CDR3: TGCAGCGTTGAATACCCCGGGGGTTACAATGAGCAGTTCTTC.

This clonotype was counted only a few times. The V and J genes are TRBV3-1 and TRBJ2-3; 9 bases are a match to TRBD2. The CDR3 is 16 residues long. With V trimmed by 3 bases and J by 0 bases, 4 bases remained unmatched. Germline loops: CDR1 LGHDT, CDR2 YNNKEL (reference sequence). In DNA, the CDR3 is TGTGCCAGCAGCCAGGCTACTAGCGGGAGCACAGATACGCAGTATTTT. This translates into CASSQATSGSTDTQYF.

The chain employs TRBV12-3 or TRBV12-4 and TRBJ1-2; D uncertain. The V end lost 5 bases, the J end lost 3 bases, and 13 bases lay between the germline ends. There are 14 residues in the CDR3. CDR3 sequence reads: CASSDTPQDYGYTF. CDR3 coding DNA: TGTGCCAGCAGTGACACACCGCAGGACTATGGCTACACCTTC.

This clonotype was found a few times. V usage is TRBV5-1 and J usage is TRBJ2-1; 8 bases are a match to TRBD2. CDR3 size: 15 residues. The ends lost 4 bases at V and 8 bases at J; junction bases unmatched: 11. Germline CDR1 SGHRS, CDR2 YFSETQ. DNA of the CDR3: TGCGCCAGCAGCCCCCGGACTAGCAGGTTCCATGAGCAGTTCTTC. This encodes CASSPRTSRFHEQFF.

V is TRBV29-1 and J is TRBJ2-7, with D uncertain. This CDR3 has 11 amino acids. Germline V gene sequence: CDR1 SQVTM, CDR2 ANQGSEA. Trimming removed 6 bases from V and 5 bases from J, with 11 bases in between. In DNA form, the CDR3 reads TGCAGCGTCCCCTTGGGAAACGAGCAGTACTTC. Translating gives CSVPLGNEQYF.

This clonotype turned up a few times. The chain joins TRBV7-2 to TRBJ2-3; TRBD2 might be the D (7 bases). From germline, CDR1 is SGHTA and CDR2 FQGNSA. Trimming removed 7 bases at V and 9 bases at J, with 20 bases between. The CDR3 runs to 14 residues. Here the CDR3 DNA reads TGTGCCAGCACCAAAGTGGGGGGGGCCAACACGCAGTATTTT. It translates to CASTKVGGANTQYF.

V is TRBV11-2 and J is TRBJ2-5, with TRBD2 matching over 10 bases. Germline lookup yields CDR1 SGHAT and CDR2 FQNNGV. V gave up 2 bases and J gave up 11 bases; unmatched junction bases: 14. The CDR3 covers 16 residues. Written as DNA, the CDR3 is TGTGCCAGCAGCTTACCCGGACTAGCGGCGTACAATGAGCAGTACTTC. Its translation is CASSLPGLAAYNEQYF.

Regarding this clonotype: A read error is possible here, since a much larger clone lies one base away. The CDR3 DNA reads TGCAGTGCTCCTGACAGGGGGCGGTTGGTGACCCAGTACTTC. As protein: CSAPDRGRLVTQYF. The chain has TRBV20-1 and TRBJ2-5, with TRBD1 matching over 10 bases. The V and J ends lost 5 bases and 7 bases, in that order; junction bases with no gene match: 10. CDR3 length: 14 amino acids. The V gene's germline CDR1 is DFQATT and CDR2 SNEGSKA (reference sequence).

J is TRBJ2-5 and V is TRBV27; 11 nucleotides agree with TRBD1. The CDR3 spans 15 residues. Per germline, CDR1 MNHEY and CDR2 SMNVEV (reference sequence). The ends lost 5 bases at V and 4 bases at J; junction bases unmatched: 6. The CDR3 region is CASSRGQGVRETQYF. The CDR3, as DNA: TGTGCCAGCAGTCGGGGACAGGGGGTAAGAGAGACCCAGTACTTC.

The rearrangement joins TRBV5-1 to TRBJ2-3; a possible D gene is TRBD2 (9 bases). V was trimmed by 4 bases and J by 5 bases, leaving 17 bases between them. CDR3 length: 15 residues. From germline, CDR1 is SGHRS and CDR2 YFSETQ. This CDR3 is CASSNSGGQEDTQYF. The DNA of the CDR3 is TGCGCCAGCAGCAATAGCGGGGGACAGGAAGATACGCAGTATTTT.

This clonotype was seen just once. The V gene is TRBV6-1, the J gene TRBJ1-2; possibly TRBD1 for D (6 bases). Germline V lookup: CDR1 MNHNS, CDR2 SASEGT. V lost 4 bases and J 3 bases, leaving 18 bases between the germline ends. The CDR3 length is 16 residues. The CDR3 DNA is TGTGCCAGCAGTGGCCGGGACATTGTCGACTACTATGGCTACACCTTC. Translating gives CASSGRDIVDYYGYTF.

Comment on this clonotype: A much larger clone is a single base away; this may be a read error. The V call is TRBV7-2, the J call TRBJ2-3; 8 positions match TRBD2. V trimming: 5 bases; J trimming: 4 bases; junction bases outside the gene matches: 8. Germline V lookup: CDR1 SGHTA, CDR2 FQGNSA. This CDR3 spans 15 amino acids. The CDR3 loop reads CASSKDSGKPDTQYF. DNA for the CDR3: TGTGCCAGCAGCAAAGATAGCGGGAAACCAGATACGCAGTATTTT.

The J gene is TRBJ2-1, the V gene TRBV12-5; TRBD1 agrees at 9 bases. Germline CDR1 and CDR2: LGHNT and FRNRAP. CDR3 length: 15 residues. V dropped 6 bases and J dropped 4; count of bases not matched to a gene: 7. The CDR3 DNA reads as TGTGCTAGTGGCCGCTCCGGGACAGGGTACAATGAGCAGTTCTTC. Amino acids: CASGRSGTGYNEQFF.

Comment on this clonotype: The junction departs from germline at one end; a sequencing error may be responsible. The V call is TRBV7-9, the J call TRBJ2-1; D uncertain. Germline values: CDR1 SEHNR, CDR2 FQNEAQ (reference sequence). The CDR3 totals 12 residues. The CDR3 DNA reads as TGTGCCAGCAGCTTAACGGCTAATGAGCGGTTCTTC. It codes for CASSLTANERFF.

This chain connects TRBV7-3 to TRBJ2-3; D is possibly TRBD2 (5 bases). V shed 2 bases and J shed 3 bases, with 12 bases lying between them. Germline CDR1 and CDR2: SGHTA and FQGTGA. The CDR3 has 15 residues. The CDR3: CASSLEGGSTDTQYF. CDR3 bases: TGTGCCAGCAGCTTAGAGGGTGGGAGTACAGATACGCAGTATTTT.

The chain employs TRBV12-5 and TRBJ2-1, with D perhaps TRBD2 (6 bases). The CDR3 covers 15 residues. Germline CDR1 reads LGHNT; CDR2 reads FRNRAP. The ends were cut back, 3 bases at V and 8 bases at J, with 17 bases in the middle. The CDR3 region is CASGFEGLASDEQFF. The CDR3 DNA follows: TGTGCTAGTGGTTTTGAGGGGTTGGCTAGCGATGAGCAGTTCTTC.